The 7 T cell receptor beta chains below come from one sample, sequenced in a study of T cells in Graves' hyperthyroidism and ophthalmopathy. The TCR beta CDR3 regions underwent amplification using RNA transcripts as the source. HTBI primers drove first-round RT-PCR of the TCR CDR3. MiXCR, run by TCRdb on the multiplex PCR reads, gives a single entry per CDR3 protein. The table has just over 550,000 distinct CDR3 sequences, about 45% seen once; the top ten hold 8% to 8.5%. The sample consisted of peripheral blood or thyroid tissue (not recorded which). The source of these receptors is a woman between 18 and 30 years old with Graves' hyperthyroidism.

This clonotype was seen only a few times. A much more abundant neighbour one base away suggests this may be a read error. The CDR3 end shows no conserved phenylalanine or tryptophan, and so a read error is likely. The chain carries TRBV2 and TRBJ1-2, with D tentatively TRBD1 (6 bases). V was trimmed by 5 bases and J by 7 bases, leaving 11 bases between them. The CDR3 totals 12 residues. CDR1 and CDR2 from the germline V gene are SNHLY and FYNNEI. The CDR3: CASSYRESGYTL. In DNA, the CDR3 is TGTGCCAGCAGTTACAGGGAGAGTGGCTACACCCTC.

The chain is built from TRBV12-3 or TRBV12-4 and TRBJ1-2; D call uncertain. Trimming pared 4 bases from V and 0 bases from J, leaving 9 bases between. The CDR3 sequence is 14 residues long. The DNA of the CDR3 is TGTGCCAGCAGTTGGGTTCCCGCTAACTATGGCTACACCTTC. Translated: CASSWVPANYGYTF.

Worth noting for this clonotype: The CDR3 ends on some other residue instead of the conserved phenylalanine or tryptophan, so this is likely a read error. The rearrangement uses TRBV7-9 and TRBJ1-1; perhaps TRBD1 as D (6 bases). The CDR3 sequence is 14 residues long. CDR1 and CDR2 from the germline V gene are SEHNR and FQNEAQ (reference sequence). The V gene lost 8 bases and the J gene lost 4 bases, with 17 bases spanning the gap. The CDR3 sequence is CASPGARVGTEAFC. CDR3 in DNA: TGTGCCAGCCCAGGGGCCAGGGTTGGCACTGAAGCTTTCTGT.

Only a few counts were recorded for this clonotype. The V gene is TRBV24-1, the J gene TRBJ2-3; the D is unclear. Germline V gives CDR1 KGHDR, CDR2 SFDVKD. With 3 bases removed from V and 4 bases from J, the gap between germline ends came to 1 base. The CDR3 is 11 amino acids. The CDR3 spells CATSDADTQYF. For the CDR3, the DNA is TGTGCCACCAGTGATGCAGATACGCAGTATTTT.

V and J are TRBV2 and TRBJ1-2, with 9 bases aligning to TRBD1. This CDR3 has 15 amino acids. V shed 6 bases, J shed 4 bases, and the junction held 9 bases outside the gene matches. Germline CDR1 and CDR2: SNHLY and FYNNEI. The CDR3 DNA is TGTGCCAGCAGCGTAGGACAGGGGACGGGCTATGGCTACACCTTC. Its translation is CASSVGQGTGYGYTF. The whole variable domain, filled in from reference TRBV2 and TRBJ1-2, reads EPEVTQTPSHQVTQMGQEVILRCVPISNHLYFYWYRQILGQKVEFLVSFYNNEISEKSEIFDDQFSVERPDGSNFTLKIRSTKLEDSAMYFCASSVGQGTGYGYTFGSGTRLTVV.

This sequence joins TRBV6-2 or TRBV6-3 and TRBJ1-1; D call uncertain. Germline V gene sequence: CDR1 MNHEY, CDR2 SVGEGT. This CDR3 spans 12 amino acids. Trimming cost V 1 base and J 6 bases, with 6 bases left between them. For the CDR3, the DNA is TGTGCCAGCAGTTACTTAGGAGCTGAAGCTTTCTTT. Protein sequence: CASSYLGAEAFF.

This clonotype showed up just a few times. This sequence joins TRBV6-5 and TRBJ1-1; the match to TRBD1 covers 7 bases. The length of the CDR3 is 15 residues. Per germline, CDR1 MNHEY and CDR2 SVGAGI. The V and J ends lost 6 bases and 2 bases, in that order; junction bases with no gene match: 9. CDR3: CASRPGQYLNTEAFF. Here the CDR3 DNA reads TGTGCCAGCAGACCGGGACAGTATCTAAACACTGAAGCTTTCTTT.